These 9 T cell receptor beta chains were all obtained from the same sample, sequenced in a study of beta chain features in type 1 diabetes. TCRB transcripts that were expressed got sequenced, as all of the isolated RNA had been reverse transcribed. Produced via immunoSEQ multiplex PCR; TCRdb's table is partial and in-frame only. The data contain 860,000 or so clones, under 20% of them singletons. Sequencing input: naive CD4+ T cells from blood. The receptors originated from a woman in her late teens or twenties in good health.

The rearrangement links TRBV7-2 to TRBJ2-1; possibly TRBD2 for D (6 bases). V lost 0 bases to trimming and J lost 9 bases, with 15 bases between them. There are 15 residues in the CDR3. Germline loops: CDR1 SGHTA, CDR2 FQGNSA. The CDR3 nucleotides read TGTGCCAGCAGCTTAGCCTACGAGGCTAGCGCTGAGCAGTTCTTC. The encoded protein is CASSLAYEASAEQFF.

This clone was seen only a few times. The CDR3 reads CASSYTTGVNEQFF. For the CDR3, the DNA is TGTGCCAGCAGTTACACCACAGGGGTGAATGAGCAGTTCTTC. The J gene is TRBJ2-1, the V gene TRBV6-5; TRBD1 aligns across 7 bases. The CDR3 extends over 14 amino acids. Germline V lookup: CDR1 MNHEY, CDR2 SVGAGI. The trim removed 2 bases at V and 7 bases at J, leaving 5 bases unmatched.

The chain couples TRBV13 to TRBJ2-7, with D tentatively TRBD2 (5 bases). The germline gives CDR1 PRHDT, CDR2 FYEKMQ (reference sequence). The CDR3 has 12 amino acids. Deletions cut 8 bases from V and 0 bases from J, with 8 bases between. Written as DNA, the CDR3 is TGTGCCAGCGGACTGAGCTCCTACGAGCAGTACTTC. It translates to CASGLSSYEQYF.

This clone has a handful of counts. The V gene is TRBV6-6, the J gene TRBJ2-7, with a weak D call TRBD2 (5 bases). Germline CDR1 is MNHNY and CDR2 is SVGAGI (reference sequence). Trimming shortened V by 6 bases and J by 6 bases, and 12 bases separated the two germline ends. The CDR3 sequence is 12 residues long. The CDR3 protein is CASSEGSREQYF. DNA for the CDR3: TGTGCCAGCAGCGAAGGGAGTCGCGAGCAGTACTTC.

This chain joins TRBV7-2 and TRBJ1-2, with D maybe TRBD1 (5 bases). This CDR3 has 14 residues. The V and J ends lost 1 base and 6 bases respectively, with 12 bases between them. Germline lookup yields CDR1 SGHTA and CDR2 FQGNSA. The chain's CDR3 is CASSLVGPLDGYTF. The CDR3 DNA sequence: TGTGCCAGCAGCTTAGTGGGACCTCTCGATGGCTACACCTTC.

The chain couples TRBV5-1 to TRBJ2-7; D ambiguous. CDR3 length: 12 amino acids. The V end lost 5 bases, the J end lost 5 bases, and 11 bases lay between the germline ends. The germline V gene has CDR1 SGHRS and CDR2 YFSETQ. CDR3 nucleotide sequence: TGCGCCAGCAGGGCGAATAGCAACGAGCAGTACTTC. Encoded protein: CASRANSNEQYF. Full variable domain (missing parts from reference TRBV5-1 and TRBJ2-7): KAGVTQTPRYLIKTRGQQVTLSCSPISGHRSVSWYQQTPGQGLQFLFEYFSETQRNKGNFPGRFSGRQFSNSRSEMNVSTLELGDSALYLCASRANSNEQYFGPGTRLTVT.

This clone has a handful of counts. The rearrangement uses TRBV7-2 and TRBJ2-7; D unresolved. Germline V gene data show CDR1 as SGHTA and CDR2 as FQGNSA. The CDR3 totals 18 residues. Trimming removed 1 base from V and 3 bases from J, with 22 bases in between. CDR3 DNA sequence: TGTGCCAGCAGCTTAGTAAAGTCCAGCACCTCATCCCACTACGAGCAGTACTTC. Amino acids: CASSLVKSSTSSHYEQYF.

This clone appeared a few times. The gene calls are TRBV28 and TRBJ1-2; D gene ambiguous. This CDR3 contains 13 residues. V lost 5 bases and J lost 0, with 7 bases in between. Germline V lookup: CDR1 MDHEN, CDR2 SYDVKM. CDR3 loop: CASSASSNYGYTF. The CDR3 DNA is TGTGCCAGCAGTGCATCGTCTAACTATGGCTACACCTTC.

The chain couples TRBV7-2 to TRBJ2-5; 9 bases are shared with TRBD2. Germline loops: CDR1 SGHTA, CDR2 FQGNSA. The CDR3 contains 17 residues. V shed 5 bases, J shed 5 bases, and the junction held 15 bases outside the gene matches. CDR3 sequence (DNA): TGTGCCAGCAGCAGAAAGCCGGGACTAGCATTACGGGAGACCCAGTACTTC. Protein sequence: CASSRKPGLALRETQYF.